A single sample is the source of the 10 T cell receptor beta chains below, sequenced in a study of T cell repertoires in cytomegalovirus infection. MiXCR was run by TCRdb on the reads, yielding one entry per CDR3 protein. The sample lists about 310,000 distinct CDR3 sequences, around a quarter occurring once. These receptors lack a known antigen. Sequenced here: cultured PBMCs, sampled from culture after CMV antigen stimulation. The receptors were sampled from a human donor in good health (CMV status not recorded). Some clones in this sample may be carry-over from other donors' samples.

The chain is built from TRBV24-1 and TRBJ2-1; 7 bases are shared with TRBD1. The CDR3 runs to 16 residues. V lost 0 bases and J lost 3; bases outside the gene matches: 4. Germline CDR1 KGHDR, CDR2 SFDVKD. CDR3 amino acids: CATSDLRGQNYNEQFF. For the CDR3, the DNA is TGTGCCACCAGTGATTTGAGGGGACAGAACTACAATGAGCAGTTCTTC.

This clonotype was detected ten times or more. The chain carries TRBV7-2 and TRBJ1-1; a weak D match, TRBD1 (6 bases). The CDR3 totals 18 residues. Deletions cut 1 base from V and 8 bases from J, with 26 bases between. CDR1 and CDR2 from the germline V gene are SGHTA and FQGNSA. The CDR3 region is CASSLGTGQQRRKGEAFF. The CDR3 DNA is TGTGCCAGCAGCTTAGGCACCGGACAGCAACGAAGGAAGGGGGAAGCTTTCTTT.

This sequence joins TRBV10-3 and TRBJ2-1; tentative D call: TRBD1 (6 bases). CDR3 length: 15 amino acids. Looked up from germline, CDR1 is ENHRY and CDR2 is SYGVKD. Trimming stripped 4 bases from V and 4 bases from J, with 14 bases between. Written as DNA, the CDR3 is TGTGCCATCAGTGTAGGGACATTGGTTTACAATGAGCAGTTCTTC. Translated, it gives CAISVGTLVYNEQFF.

The rearrangement uses TRBV7-9 and TRBJ1-5; D is uncertain. V was trimmed by 1 base and J by 0 bases, leaving 13 bases between them. The CDR3 consists of 17 residues. CDR1 and CDR2 (germline): SEHNR, FQNEAQ (reference sequence). In nucleotides, the CDR3 is TGTGCCAGCAGCTTAGACTTCGCCAGAGATAGCAATCAGCCCCAGCATTTT. This translates into CASSLDFARDSNQPQHF.

The DNA of the CDR3 is TGCGCCAGCAGCTTGGCACAGGGCGTCGACGAGCAGTACTTC. Its protein product is CASSLAQGVDEQYF. The rearrangement joins TRBV5-1 to TRBJ2-7; D possibly corresponds to TRBD1 (6 bases). The V and J ends lost 0 bases and 5 bases respectively, with 12 bases between them. The CDR3 runs 14 residues. Germline V gene sequence: CDR1 SGHRS, CDR2 YFSETQ.

The genes are TRBV27 and TRBJ2-7, with TRBD2 matching 13 bases. The length of the CDR3 is 13 residues. V gave up 5 bases and J gave up 12 bases; unmatched junction bases: 7. CDR1 MNHEY and CDR2 SMNVEV come from the germline V gene (reference sequence). The CDR3 protein is CASSRRTSGSVYV. DNA of the CDR3: TGTGCCAGCAGTCGACGGACTAGCGGGAGTGTGTACGTC.

The gene calls are TRBV20-1 and TRBJ2-1; either TRBD1 or TRBD2 may fit D (6 bases each). CDR3 size: 12 residues. Trimming removed 6 bases at V and 12 bases at J, with 18 bases between. Germline V gene sequence: CDR1 DFQATT, CDR2 SNEGSKA (reference sequence). CDR3 amino acids: CSARDSPRGQFF. In DNA form, the CDR3 reads TGCAGTGCCAGGGACTCCCCCAGGGGGCAGTTCTTC.

V and J are TRBV27 and TRBJ2-1; 8 positions agree with TRBD1. The germline V gene has CDR1 MNHEY and CDR2 SMNVEV (reference sequence). V gave up 4 bases and J gave up 4 bases; unmatched junction bases: 9. This CDR3 comprises 16 residues. In DNA, the CDR3 is TGTGCCAGCAGTTCCATAGGGACAGGAATATACAATGAGCAGTTCTTC. This encodes CASSSIGTGIYNEQFF.

This clonotype was counted a few times. This chain uses TRBV29-1 with TRBJ1-1; tentatively, D is TRBD1 (5 bases). V was shortened by 0 bases and J by 0 bases, with 5 bases between the two germline ends. Germline V gene data show CDR1 as SQVTM and CDR2 as ANQGSEA. This CDR3 region has 13 residues. The DNA of the CDR3 is TGCAGCGTTGAAGAGGGGCTGAACACTGAAGCTTTCTTT. It translates to CSVEEGLNTEAFF.

V and J are TRBV5-1 and TRBJ2-4, with D possibly being TRBD1 or TRBD2 (6 bases each). In germline, CDR1 is SGHRS, CDR2 YFSETQ. This CDR3 has 17 amino acids. The V end lost 4 bases, the J end lost 2 bases, and 19 bases lay between the germline ends. The CDR3 protein is CASSPTSGEVPKNIQYF. The CDR3, as DNA: TGCGCCAGCAGCCCCACCTCAGGGGAGGTGCCCAAAAACATTCAGTACTTC.